This T cell receptor beta chain was obtained from a study of OX40 agonist ivuxolimab in advanced cancers. Looking at the study overall: Averaging about 60 years in age, with a range of roughly 20 to 90, the cohort was about 83% male.

The table came from immunoSEQ multiplex PCR; TCRdb's copy has only in-frame clones and leaves some out. The table records under 20,000 clones, 65% to 85% of them present only once. This clone was counted between two and nine times. The clonotype originates from an adult with an advanced solid tumor such as melanoma, head and neck, liver or kidney cancer. Material: CD4+ or CD8+ T cells sorted from blood, obtained in a trial of the OX40 agonist ivuxolimab.

The CDR3 DNA sequence: TGTGCCAGCTCACTACAGGGGGAAAATCGCGAGCAGTACTTC. The encoded protein is CASSLQGENREQYF. J is TRBJ2-7 and V is TRBV18, with TRBD1 matching 8 bases. Germline-derived CDR1 and CDR2 are KGHSH and LQKENI. V lost 4 bases to trimming and J lost 6 bases; unmatched junction nucleotides: 8. The CDR3 contains 14 residues.